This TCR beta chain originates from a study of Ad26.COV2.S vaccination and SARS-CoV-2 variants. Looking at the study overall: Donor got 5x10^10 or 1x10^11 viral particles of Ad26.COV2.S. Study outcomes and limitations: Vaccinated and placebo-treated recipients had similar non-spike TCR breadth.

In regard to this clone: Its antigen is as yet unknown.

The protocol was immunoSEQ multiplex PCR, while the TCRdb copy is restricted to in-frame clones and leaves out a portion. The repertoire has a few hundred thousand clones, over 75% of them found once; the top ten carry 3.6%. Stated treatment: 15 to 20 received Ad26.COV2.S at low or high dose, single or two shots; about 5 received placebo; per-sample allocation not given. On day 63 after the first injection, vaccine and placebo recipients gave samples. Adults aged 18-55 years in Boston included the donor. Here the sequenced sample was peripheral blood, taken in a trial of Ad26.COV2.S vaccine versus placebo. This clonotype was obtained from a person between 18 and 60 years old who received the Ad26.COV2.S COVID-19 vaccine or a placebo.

The CDR3 nucleotides are TGTGCCAGCAGTGAAGCGCTTCCCGCCTCTGGGGCCAACGTCCTGACTTTC. This gives the protein CASSEALPASGANVLTF. This rearrangement joins TRBV6-1 to TRBJ2-6; the D is unclear. From germline, CDR1 is MNHNS and CDR2 SASEGT. This CDR3 has 17 residues. Trimming pared 0 bases from V and 0 bases from J, leaving 9 bases between.